The clone carrying this T cell receptor (beta chain) showed up just a few times. As for time point: sample taken at primary tumor resection. Whole RNA obtained from tumor, nontumor lung or frozen PBMC underwent sequencing without sorting. This entry is derived from a study of spatial heterogeneity in lung cancer. V lost 4 bases, J lost 1 base, and 4 bases stayed unmatched. This CDR3 contains 14 residues. Germline V gives CDR1 SGDLS, CDR2 YYNGEE. Every cDNA TCR molecule received its own unique molecular identifier. TCRdb analysed the 5' RACE reads with MiXCR anew, one entry per CDR3 protein. The sample includes 35,000 to 55,000 distinct CDR3 sequences, approximately 7% of them seen just once.

The material sequenced was PBMCs, taken at surgery. The receptor was derived from a female donor with early-stage non-small cell lung cancer. This sequence joins TRBV9 and TRBJ2-5, with TRBD1 identical over 7 bases. The CDR3 DNA sequence: TGTGCCAGCAGCCTAAGACAGGGCCAAGAGACCCAGTACTTC. Its protein product is CASSLRQGQETQYF.